This T cell receptor beta chain came from a study of molecular identifiers for immune sequencing clone quantification. Study-level points and caveats: Should identical TCR molecules share a barcode, the sizes of highly expanded clones could be underestimated.

Germline V gene sequence: CDR1 SGHTS, CDR2 YDEGEE. The CDR3 has 11 residues. Sorting isolated naive CD8 T cells as CD8+CD4-CCR7+CD45RA+ events. The use of previously described methods and listed TCR primers produced the bulk TCR libraries. TCRdb reprocessed the PCR reads via MiXCR and lists one record per CDR3 protein. The sample carries around 460,000 distinct CDR3 sequences, about a fifth recorded once. This clonotype showed up many times. The antigen is not known. This clonotype was sampled from a human donor in good health. Some libraries in this study had Jurkat cell RNA spiked in. The chain links TRBV5-8 to TRBJ2-7; 11 nucleotides line up with TRBD1. Sequenced: naive CD8+ T cells from blood, with Jurkat cell RNA spiked in. Noted subset: FACS-sorted CD8+CD4-CCR7+CD45RA+ naive T cells. CDR3 in DNA: TGTACTGGACAGGGGGCTGGAGAGCAGTACTTC. Protein: CTGQGAGEQYF.